The clone carrying this T cell receptor beta chain was seen only a few times. Its cognate antigen is unknown. Germline CDR1 and CDR2: MNHEY and SVGAGI. Trimming removed 6 bases from V and 8 bases from J, with 11 bases in between. The CDR3 contains 13 residues. The sample belongs to a study of cytotoxic CD8 clonotypes in ibrutinib-treated CLL. Overall study results and limits: Baseline clonality, higher than in age-matched healthy donors, tracked circulating CD8+ T-cell counts. The clonality went up when patients responded to ibrutinib and dropped back toward baseline at progression.

The table came from immunoSEQ multiplex PCR; TCRdb's copy has only in-frame clones and leaves some out. The data hold 150,000 or so clones, with 70% to 80% observed a single time. This receptor was obtained from a human donor with chronic lymphocytic leukemia. The chain combines TRBV6-5 with TRBJ1-6, with D uncertain. Material: PBMCs, obtained after 12 months of ibrutinib treatment. As DNA, the CDR3 is TGTGCCAGCAGAGAGGGATTTGATTCACCCCTCCACTTT. It translates to CASREGFDSPLHF.